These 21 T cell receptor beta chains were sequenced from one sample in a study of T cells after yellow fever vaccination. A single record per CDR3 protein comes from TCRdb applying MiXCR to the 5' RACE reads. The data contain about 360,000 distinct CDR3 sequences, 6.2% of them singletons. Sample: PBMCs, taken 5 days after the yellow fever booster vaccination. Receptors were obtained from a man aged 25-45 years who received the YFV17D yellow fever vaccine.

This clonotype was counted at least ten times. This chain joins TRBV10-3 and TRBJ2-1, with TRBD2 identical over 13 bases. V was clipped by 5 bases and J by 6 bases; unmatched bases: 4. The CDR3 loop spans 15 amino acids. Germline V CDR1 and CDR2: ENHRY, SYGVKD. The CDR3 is CAISLGLAGPNEQFF. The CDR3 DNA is TGTGCCATCAGTTTGGGACTAGCGGGGCCCAATGAGCAGTTCTTC.

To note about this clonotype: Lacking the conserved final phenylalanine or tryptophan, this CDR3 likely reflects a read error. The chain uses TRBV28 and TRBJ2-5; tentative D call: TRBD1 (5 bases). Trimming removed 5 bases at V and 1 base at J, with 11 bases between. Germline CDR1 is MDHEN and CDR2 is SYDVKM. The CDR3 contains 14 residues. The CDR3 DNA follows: TGTGCCAGCAGTACAAGACAGCTCCAAGAGACCCAGTACTCC. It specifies CASSTRQLQETQYS.

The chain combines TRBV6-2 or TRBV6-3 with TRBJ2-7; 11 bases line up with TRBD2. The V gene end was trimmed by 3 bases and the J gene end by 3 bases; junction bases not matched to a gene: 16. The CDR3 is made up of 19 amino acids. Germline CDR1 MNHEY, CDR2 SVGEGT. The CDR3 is CASSYSGIGTSGSFYEQYF. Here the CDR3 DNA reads TGTGCCAGCAGTTATTCCGGAATAGGAACTAGCGGGAGTTTCTACGAGCAGTACTTC.

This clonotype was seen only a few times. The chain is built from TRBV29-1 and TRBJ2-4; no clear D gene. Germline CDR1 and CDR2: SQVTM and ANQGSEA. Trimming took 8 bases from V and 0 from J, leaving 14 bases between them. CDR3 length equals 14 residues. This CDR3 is CSCRRAGAKNIQYF. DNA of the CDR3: TGCAGCTGTCGTAGGGCCGGAGCCAAAAACATTCAGTACTTC.

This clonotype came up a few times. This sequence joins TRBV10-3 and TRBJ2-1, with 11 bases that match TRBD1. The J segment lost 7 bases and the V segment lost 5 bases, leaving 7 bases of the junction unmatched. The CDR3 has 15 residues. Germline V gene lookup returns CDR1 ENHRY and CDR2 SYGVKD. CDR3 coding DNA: TGTGCCATCAGTTCCCCGGGACAGGGGGTAAATGAGCAGTTCTTC. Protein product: CAISSPGQGVNEQFF.

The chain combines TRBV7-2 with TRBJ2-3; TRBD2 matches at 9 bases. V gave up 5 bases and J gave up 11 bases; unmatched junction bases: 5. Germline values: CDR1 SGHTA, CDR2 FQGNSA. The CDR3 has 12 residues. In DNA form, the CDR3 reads TGTGCCAGCAGCCAGGGACTAGCATTGCAGTATTTT. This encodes CASSQGLALQYF.

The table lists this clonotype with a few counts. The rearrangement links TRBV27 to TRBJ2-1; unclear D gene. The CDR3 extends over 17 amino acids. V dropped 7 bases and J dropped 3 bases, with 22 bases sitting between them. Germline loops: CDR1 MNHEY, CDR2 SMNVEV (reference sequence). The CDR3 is CASTPLKIAPIYNEQFF. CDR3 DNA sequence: TGTGCCAGCACCCCGTTGAAAATTGCTCCGATCTACAATGAGCAGTTCTTC.

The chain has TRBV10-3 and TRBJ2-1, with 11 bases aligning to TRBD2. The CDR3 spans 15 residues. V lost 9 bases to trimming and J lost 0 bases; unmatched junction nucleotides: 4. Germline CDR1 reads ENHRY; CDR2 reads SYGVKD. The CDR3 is CAIGTSGNSYNEQFF. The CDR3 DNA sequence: TGTGCCATTGGGACTAGCGGAAACTCCTACAATGAGCAGTTCTTC.

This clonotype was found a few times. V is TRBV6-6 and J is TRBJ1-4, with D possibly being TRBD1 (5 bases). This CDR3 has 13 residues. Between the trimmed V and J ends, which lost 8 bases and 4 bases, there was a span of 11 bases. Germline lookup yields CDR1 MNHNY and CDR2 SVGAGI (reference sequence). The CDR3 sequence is CASRDPLNEKLFF. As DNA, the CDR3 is TGTGCCAGCCGGGACCCCCTTAATGAAAAACTGTTTTTT.

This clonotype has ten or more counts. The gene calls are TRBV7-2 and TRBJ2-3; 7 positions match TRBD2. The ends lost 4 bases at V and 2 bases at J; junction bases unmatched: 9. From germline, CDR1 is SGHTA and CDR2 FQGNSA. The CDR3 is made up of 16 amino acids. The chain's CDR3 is CASSYGGGGFTDTQYF. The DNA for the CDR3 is TGTGCCAGCAGCTATGGTGGGGGGGGGTTCACAGATACGCAGTATTTT.

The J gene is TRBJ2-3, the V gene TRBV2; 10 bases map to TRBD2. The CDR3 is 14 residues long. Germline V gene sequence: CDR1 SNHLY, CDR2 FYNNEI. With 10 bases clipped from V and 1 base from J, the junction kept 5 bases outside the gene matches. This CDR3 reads CATLTSGRTDTQYF. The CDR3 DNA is TGTGCCACCCTGACTAGCGGGCGCACAGATACGCAGTATTTT. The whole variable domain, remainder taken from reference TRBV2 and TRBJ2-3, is EPEVTQTPSHQVTQMGQEVILRCVPISNHLYFYWYRQILGQKVEFLVSFYNNEISEKSEIFDDQFSVERPDGSNFTLKIRSTKLEDSAMYFCATLTSGRTDTQYFGPGTRLTVL.

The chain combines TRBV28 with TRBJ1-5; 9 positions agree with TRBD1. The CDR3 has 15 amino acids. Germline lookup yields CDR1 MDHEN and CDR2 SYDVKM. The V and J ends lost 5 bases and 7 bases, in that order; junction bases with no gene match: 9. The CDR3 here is CASSHPDRGSQPQHF. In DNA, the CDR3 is TGTGCCAGCAGTCACCCTGACAGGGGGTCCCAGCCCCAGCATTTT.

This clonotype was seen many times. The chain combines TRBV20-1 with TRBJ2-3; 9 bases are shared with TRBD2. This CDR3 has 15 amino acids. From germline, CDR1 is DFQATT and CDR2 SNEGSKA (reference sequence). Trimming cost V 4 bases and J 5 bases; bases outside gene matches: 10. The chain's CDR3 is CSANSVASGKDTQYF. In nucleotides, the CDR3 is TGCAGTGCTAACAGCGTGGCTAGCGGGAAAGATACGCAGTATTTT.

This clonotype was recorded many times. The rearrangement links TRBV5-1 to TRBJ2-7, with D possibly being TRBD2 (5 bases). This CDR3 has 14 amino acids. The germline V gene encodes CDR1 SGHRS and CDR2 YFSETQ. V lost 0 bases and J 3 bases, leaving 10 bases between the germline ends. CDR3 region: CASSLVRGDYEQYF. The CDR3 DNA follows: TGCGCCAGCAGCTTGGTTCGGGGAGACTACGAGCAGTACTTC.

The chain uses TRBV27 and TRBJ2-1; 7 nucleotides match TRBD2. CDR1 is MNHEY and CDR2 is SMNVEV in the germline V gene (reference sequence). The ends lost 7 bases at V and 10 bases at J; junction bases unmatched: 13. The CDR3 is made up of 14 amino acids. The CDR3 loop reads CASIMRSGVSEQFF. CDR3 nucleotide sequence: TGTGCCAGCATCATGAGGAGCGGGGTATCGGAGCAGTTCTTC.

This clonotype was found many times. Here the CDR3 DNA reads TGTGCCAGCAGCCCCACTAGCGGGAGAGGGACCGGGGAGCTGTTTTTT. It specifies CASSPTSGRGTGELFF. This chain joins TRBV7-2 and TRBJ2-2, with TRBD2 identical over 11 bases. The germline V gene has CDR1 SGHTA and CDR2 FQGNSA. The V segment lost 5 bases and the J segment 5 bases; nucleotides outside the gene matches: 7. The CDR3 is 16 residues long.

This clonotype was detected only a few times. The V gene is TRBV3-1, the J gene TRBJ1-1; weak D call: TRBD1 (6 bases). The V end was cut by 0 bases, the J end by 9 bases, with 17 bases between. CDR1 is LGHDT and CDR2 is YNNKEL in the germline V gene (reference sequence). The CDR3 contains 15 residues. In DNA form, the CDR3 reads TGTGCCAGCAGCCAAGATCCAGGGGTCTCCAACCAAGCTTTCTTT. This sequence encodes CASSQDPGVSNQAFF.

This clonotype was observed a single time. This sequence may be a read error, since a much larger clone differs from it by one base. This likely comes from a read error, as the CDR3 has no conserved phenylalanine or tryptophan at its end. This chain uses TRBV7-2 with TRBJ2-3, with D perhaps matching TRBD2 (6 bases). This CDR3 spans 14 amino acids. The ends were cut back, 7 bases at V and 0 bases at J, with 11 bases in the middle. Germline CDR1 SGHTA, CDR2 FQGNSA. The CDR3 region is CASKASASTDTQYS. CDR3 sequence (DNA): TGTGCCAGCAAAGCTAGCGCTAGCACAGATACGCAGTATTCT.

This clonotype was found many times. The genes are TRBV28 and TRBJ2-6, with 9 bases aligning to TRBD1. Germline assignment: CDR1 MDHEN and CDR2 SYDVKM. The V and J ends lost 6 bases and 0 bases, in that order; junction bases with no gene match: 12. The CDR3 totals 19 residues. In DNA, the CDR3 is TGTGCCAGCAGCGACAGGGGGGGGGCCCCTCTCTCTGGGGCCAACGTCCTGACTTTC. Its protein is CASSDRGGAPLSGANVLTF.

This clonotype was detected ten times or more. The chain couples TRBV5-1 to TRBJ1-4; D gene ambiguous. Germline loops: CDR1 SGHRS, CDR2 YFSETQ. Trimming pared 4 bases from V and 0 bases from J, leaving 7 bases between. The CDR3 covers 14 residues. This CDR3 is CASSGTATNEKLFF. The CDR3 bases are TGCGCCAGCAGCGGAACAGCAACTAATGAAAAACTGTTTTTT.

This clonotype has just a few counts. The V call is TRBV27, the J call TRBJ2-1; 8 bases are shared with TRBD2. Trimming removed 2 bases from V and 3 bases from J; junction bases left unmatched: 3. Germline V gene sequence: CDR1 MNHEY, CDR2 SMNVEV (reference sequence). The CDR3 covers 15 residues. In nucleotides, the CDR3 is TGTGCCAGCAGTTTAACTAGCGGAAACTACAATGAGCAGTTCTTC. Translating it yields CASSLTSGNYNEQFF.